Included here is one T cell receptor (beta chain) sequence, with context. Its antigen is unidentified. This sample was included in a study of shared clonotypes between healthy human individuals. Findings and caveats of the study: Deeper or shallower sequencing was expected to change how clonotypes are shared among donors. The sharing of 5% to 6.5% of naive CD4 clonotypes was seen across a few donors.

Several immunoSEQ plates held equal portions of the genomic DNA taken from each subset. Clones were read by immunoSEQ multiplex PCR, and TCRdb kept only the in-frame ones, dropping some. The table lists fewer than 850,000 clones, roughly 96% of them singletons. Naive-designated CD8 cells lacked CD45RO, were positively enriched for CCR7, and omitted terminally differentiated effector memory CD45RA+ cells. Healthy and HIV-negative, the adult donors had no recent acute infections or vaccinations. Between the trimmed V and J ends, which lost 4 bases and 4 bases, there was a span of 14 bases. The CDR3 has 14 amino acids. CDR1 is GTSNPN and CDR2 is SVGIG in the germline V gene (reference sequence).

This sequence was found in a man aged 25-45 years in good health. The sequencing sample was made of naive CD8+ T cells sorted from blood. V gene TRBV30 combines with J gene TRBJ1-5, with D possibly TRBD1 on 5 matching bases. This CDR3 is CAWKGLGGNQPQHF. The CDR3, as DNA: TGTGCCTGGAAGGGTCTGGGGGGAAATCAGCCCCAGCATTTT.